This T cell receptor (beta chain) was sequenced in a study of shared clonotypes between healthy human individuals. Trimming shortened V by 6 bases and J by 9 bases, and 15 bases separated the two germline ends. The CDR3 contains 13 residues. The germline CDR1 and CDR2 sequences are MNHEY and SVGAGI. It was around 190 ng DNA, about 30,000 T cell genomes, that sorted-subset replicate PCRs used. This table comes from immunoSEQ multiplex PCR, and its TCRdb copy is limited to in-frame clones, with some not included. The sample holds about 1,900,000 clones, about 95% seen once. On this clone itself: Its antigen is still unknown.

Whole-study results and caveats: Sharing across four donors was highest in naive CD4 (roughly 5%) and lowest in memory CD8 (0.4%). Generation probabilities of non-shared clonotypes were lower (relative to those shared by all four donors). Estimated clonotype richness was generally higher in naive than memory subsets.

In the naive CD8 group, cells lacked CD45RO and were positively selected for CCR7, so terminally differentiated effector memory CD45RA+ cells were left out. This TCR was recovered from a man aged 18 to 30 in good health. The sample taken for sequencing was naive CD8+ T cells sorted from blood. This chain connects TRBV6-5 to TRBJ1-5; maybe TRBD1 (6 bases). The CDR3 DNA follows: TGTGCCAGCAGGTCGACAGGCTGGTCGCCCCAGCATTTT. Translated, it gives CASRSTGWSPQHF.